This T cell receptor beta chain was sequenced for a study of OX40 agonist ivuxolimab in advanced cancers. Background on the study: Patients treated during dose escalation were battling hepatocellular carcinoma, melanoma, renal cell or head and neck cancer.

At cycle 4 day 1, cycle 7 day 1, and baseline, blood was sampled. Measured with immunoSEQ multiplex PCR; TCRdb has only the in-frame clones, and not every one. The table records approximately 90,000 clones, 75% to 95% of them present only once. The TCR comes from an adult with an advanced solid tumor such as melanoma, head and neck, liver or kidney cancer. This specimen was CD4+ or CD8+ T cells sorted from blood, taken in a trial of the OX40 agonist ivuxolimab.

CDR3 sequence: CASSRTATNEKLFF. Here the CDR3 DNA reads TGTGCCAGCAGTAGGACGGCAACTAATGAAAAACTGTTTTTT. The chain joins TRBV28 to TRBJ1-4; no reliable D call. CDR3 size: 14 residues. With 5 bases removed from V and 0 bases from J, the gap between germline ends came to 7 bases. Germline V CDR1 and CDR2: MDHEN, SYDVKM.